These 25 T cell receptor beta chains originate from one sample sequenced in a study of cytomegalovirus exposure and HLA in healthy donors. Amplification used 60 Vbeta primers and 13 Jbeta primers. TCRdb's copy holds only in-frame clones and misses some; the assay was immunoSEQ multiplex PCR. Of about 120,000 clones listed, about 86% were seen once; the top ten hold around 2.2%. Input material: PBMCs. The source of these receptors is a woman in her thirties or forties in good health and CMV-seronegative.

V is TRBV7-9 and J is TRBJ2-1; TRBD2 aligns across 10 bases. The CDR3 has 19 amino acids. V shed 7 bases, J shed 7 bases, and the junction held 22 bases outside the gene matches. Germline-derived CDR1 and CDR2 are SEHNR and FQNEAQ (reference sequence). DNA for the CDR3: TGTGCCAGCAACCCTTTCGTAGCGGGGGGCCTCCCCGCTACAAATGAGCAGTTCTTC. Translated: CASNPFVAGGLPATNEQFF.

This chain joins TRBV11-2 and TRBJ2-5; TRBD1 agrees at 8 bases. Germline loops: CDR1 SGHAT, CDR2 FQNNGV. J was trimmed by 5 bases and V by 3 bases; bases with no gene match: 8. This CDR3 region has 15 residues. CDR3 amino acids: CASSLQGAIGETQYF. CDR3 sequence (DNA): TGTGCCAGCAGCTTGCAGGGGGCGATTGGGGAGACCCAGTACTTC.

The chain couples TRBV5-1 to TRBJ2-7; 8 nucleotides agree with TRBD2. V lost 4 bases to trimming and J lost 3 bases; unmatched junction nucleotides: 12. The CDR3 covers 16 residues. Germline CDR1 reads SGHRS; CDR2 reads YFSETQ. CDR3 DNA: TGCGCCAGCAGCACCTGGACGGGAGGGGGATTCTACGAGCAGTACTTC. This codes for CASSTWTGGGFYEQYF.

The chain uses TRBV18 and TRBJ2-5; TRBD1 matches 12 bases. The trim removed 5 bases at V and 5 bases at J, leaving 6 bases unmatched. The CDR3 length is 15 residues. The germline gives CDR1 KGHSH, CDR2 LQKENI. CDR3 DNA: TGTGCCAGCTCAGCGGGACAGGGGGCGAGGGAGACCCAGTACTTC. It encodes CASSAGQGARETQYF. The full variable domain, in which reference TRBV18 and TRBJ2-5 provide the parts outside the CDR3, is NAGVMQNPRHLVRRRGQEARLRCSPMKGHSHVYWYRQLPEEGLKFMVYLQKENIIDESGMPKERFSAEFPKEGPSILRIQQVVRGDSAAYFCASSAGQGARETQYFGPGTRLLVL.

The chain links TRBV9 to TRBJ1-1; tentatively, D is TRBD1 (6 bases). The germline gives CDR1 SGDLS, CDR2 YYNGEE. Trimming left V 0 bases short and J 0 bases short, with 6 bases between. There are 14 residues in the CDR3. The CDR3 region has the DNA TGTGCCAGCAGCGTAGGGACAGTGAACACTGAAGCTTTCTTT. Translated: CASSVGTVNTEAFF.

The chain is built from TRBV6-1 and TRBJ2-7; 9 positions match TRBD1. Germline trimming cut 6 bases from V and 2 bases from J; bases unmatched to any gene: 8. Germline V gene sequence: CDR1 MNHNS, CDR2 SASEGT. The CDR3 sequence is 15 residues long. CDR3 DNA: TGTGCCAGCAGCCTCGGGGACAGGGTTACCTACGAGCAGTACTTC. Translating it yields CASSLGDRVTYEQYF.

The V gene is TRBV10-1, the J gene TRBJ2-7, with TRBD1 as a possible D gene (6 bases). The germline V gene has CDR1 WNHNN and CDR2 SYGVQD (reference sequence). The CDR3 contains 15 residues. Trimming shortened V by 3 bases and J by 0 bases, and 12 bases separated the two germline ends. As DNA, the CDR3 is TGCGCCAGCAGTGAAGGGACAACAAACTCCTACGAGCAGTACTTC. Amino acid sequence: CASSEGTTNSYEQYF.

With regard to this clone: One end of the junction varies from germline; a read error may be responsible. This sequence joins TRBV7-9 and TRBJ1-5; 8 bases line up with TRBD1. Germline CDR1 and CDR2: SEHNR and FQNEAQ (reference sequence). The CDR3 consists of 16 residues. The CDR3 spells CSSSLGPGQGNQPQHF. The CDR3 coding sequence is TGTTCCAGCAGCTTAGGTCCCGGACAGGGTAATCAGCCCCAGCATTTT.

CDR3 in amino acids: CASSEDFTRGAFF. The CDR3 DNA reads TGTGCCAGCAGTGAGGACTTTACTCGGGGAGCTTTCTTT. This sequence joins TRBV6-1 and TRBJ1-1; no reliable D call. The CDR3 spans 13 residues. The V end was cut by 3 bases, the J end by 10 bases, with 15 bases between. Per the germline V gene, CDR1 is MNHNS and CDR2 is SASEGT.

The chain uses TRBV4-2 and TRBJ2-7; D is undetermined. Per the germline V gene, CDR1 is LGHNA and CDR2 is YNFKEQ. This CDR3 has 14 amino acids. Trimming left V 0 bases short and J 3 bases short, with 9 bases between. This CDR3 reads CASSQEVKSYEQYF. CDR3 in DNA: TGTGCCAGCAGCCAAGAGGTCAAGAGCTACGAGCAGTACTTC.

The genes are TRBV7-2 and TRBJ2-5, with D unresolved. Germline V lookup: CDR1 SGHTA, CDR2 FQGNSA. V was clipped by 3 bases and J by 5 bases, with 10 bases between them. The CDR3 extends over 13 amino acids. The CDR3 DNA is TGTGCCAGCAGCTTCGGTAATTCGGAGACCCAGTACTTC. It specifies CASSFGNSETQYF.

This rearrangement joins TRBV4-2 to TRBJ2-7, with 9 bases that match TRBD2. V shed 1 base, J shed 3 bases, and the junction held 1 base outside the gene matches. This CDR3 is built from 14 residues. Germline V gene sequence: CDR1 LGHNA, CDR2 YNFKEQ. In DNA form, the CDR3 reads TGTGCCAGCAGCCAAGCTAGCGGGATCTACGAGCAGTACTTC. It specifies CASSQASGIYEQYF.

J is TRBJ2-7 and V is TRBV4-2; TRBD2 matches at 10 bases. V shed 1 base, J shed 3 bases, and the junction held 15 bases outside the gene matches. Germline V gene sequence: CDR1 LGHNA, CDR2 YNFKEQ. The CDR3 covers 19 residues. The CDR3 loop reads CASSQGFATTGTSDYEQYF. Written as DNA, the CDR3 is TGTGCCAGCAGCCAAGGTTTTGCTACTACCGGGACTAGCGACTACGAGCAGTACTTC.

V gene TRBV28 combines with J gene TRBJ1-2, with 10 bases fitting TRBD1. The germline gives CDR1 MDHEN, CDR2 SYDVKM. This CDR3 region has 17 residues. V was clipped by 3 bases and J by 7 bases; unmatched bases: 14. CDR3 nucleotide sequence: TGTGCCAGCAGTTTTCTGGGCGTGGGACAGGGGAAGCCTGGCTACACCTTC. Translated: CASSFLGVGQGKPGYTF.

V usage is TRBV6-1 and J usage is TRBJ2-2; TRBD1 matches 7 bases. The ends lost 5 bases at V and 4 bases at J; junction bases unmatched: 4. CDR1 MNHNS and CDR2 SASEGT come from the germline V gene. The CDR3 consists of 14 residues. Here the CDR3 DNA reads TGTGCCAGCAGTATTACAGGGGTCACCGGGGAGCTGTTTTTT. Its protein is CASSITGVTGELFF.

The J gene is TRBJ2-7, the V gene TRBV28; 8 bases fit TRBD1. With V trimmed by 4 bases and J by 7 bases, 12 bases remained unmatched. The CDR3 contains 15 residues. From germline, CDR1 is MDHEN and CDR2 SYDVKM. CDR3 sequence reads: CASSSGDRSSLEQYF. As DNA, the CDR3 is TGTGCCAGCAGTTCCGGGGACAGGTCCTCTCTAGAGCAGTACTTC.

This clone was picked up one time. The CDR3 here is CASSPRQGQETQYF. The CDR3 DNA sequence: TGTGCCAGCTCACCAAGACAGGGCCAAGAGACCCAGTACTTC. The chain joins TRBV18 to TRBJ2-5, with 7 bases fitting TRBD1. Trimming took 2 bases from V and 1 from J; bases not matched to a gene: 1. The CDR3 length is 14 residues. CDR1 and CDR2 (germline): KGHSH, LQKENI.

The chain links TRBV28 to TRBJ2-7; no clear D gene. V lost 5 bases, J lost 2 bases, and 4 bases lay in between. Germline-derived CDR1 and CDR2 are MDHEN and SYDVKM. There are 11 residues in the CDR3. The CDR3 coding sequence is TGTGCCAGCAGTGCGGCCTACGAGCAGTACTTC. This gives the protein CASSAAYEQYF.

The chain joins TRBV7-2 to TRBJ1-2, with 7 bases fitting TRBD1. CDR1 is SGHTA, CDR2 FQGNSA, per germline. This CDR3 has 12 residues. Trimming at V came to 6 bases and at J to 4 bases, leaving 2 bases not matched to a gene. Here the CDR3 reads CASRGQIYGYTF. The CDR3 DNA follows: TGTGCCAGCAGGGGACAGATCTATGGCTACACCTTC.

This sequence joins TRBV18 and TRBJ2-7; unclear D gene. The CDR3 length is 13 residues. V was trimmed by 6 bases and J by 3 bases, leaving 12 bases between them. Germline CDR1 and CDR2: KGHSH and LQKENI. DNA of the CDR3: TGTGCCAGCTCGAGTCAGGCGAACTACGAGCAGTACTTC. It specifies CASSSQANYEQYF. Using reference TRBV18 and TRBJ2-7 for the parts outside the CDR3, the full variable domain is NAGVMQNPRHLVRRRGQEARLRCSPMKGHSHVYWYRQLPEEGLKFMVYLQKENIIDESGMPKERFSAEFPKEGPSILRIQQVVRGDSAAYFCASSSQANYEQYFGPGTRLTVT.

This clone occurred a few times. This chain joins TRBV19 and TRBJ1-5; a weak D match, TRBD1 (6 bases). The germline V and J ends were trimmed by 3 bases and 0 bases, with 15 bases remaining between them. The CDR3 runs 17 residues. Germline V gene sequence: CDR1 LNHDA, CDR2 SQIVND (reference sequence). CDR3 coding DNA: TGTGCCAGTAGTATCCCTCGACAGGTTAATAGCAATCAGCCCCAGCATTTT. Translation: CASSIPRQVNSNQPQHF.

The chain employs TRBV11-2 and TRBJ2-1; no definite D call. This CDR3 is 10 amino acids long. Germline CDR1 and CDR2: SGHAT and FQNNGV. V was trimmed by 5 bases and J by 10 bases, leaving 6 bases between them. The CDR3, as DNA: TGTGCCAGCAGCCGCAGGGAGCAGTTCTTC. Its protein product is CASSRREQFF.

This rearrangement joins TRBV19 to TRBJ2-2, with 7 nucleotides matching TRBD1. After removal of 4 bases from V and 4 bases from J, the junction contained 9 bases not matched to a gene. The CDR3 totals 16 residues. In germline, CDR1 is LNHDA, CDR2 SQIVND (reference sequence). In DNA, the CDR3 is TGTGCCAGTAGTACCCAAAGGACAGGCTTCACCGGGGAGCTGTTTTTT. This gives the protein CASSTQRTGFTGELFF.

This rearrangement joins TRBV5-4 to TRBJ1-1; D remains ambiguous. Between the trimmed V and J ends, which lost 4 bases and 0 bases, there was a span of 7 bases. Germline assignment: CDR1 SGHNT and CDR2 YYREEE (reference sequence). This CDR3 has 13 amino acids. The CDR3 region has the DNA TGTGCCAGCAGCCGTACTATGAACACTGAAGCTTTCTTT. Amino acids: CASSRTMNTEAFF.

The table lists this clone with a few counts. This rearrangement joins TRBV6-5 to TRBJ1-1; the D gene is possibly TRBD1 (5 bases). The CDR3 loop spans 13 amino acids. Trimming took off 7 bases at V and 3 bases at J, with 12 bases between the two ends. Germline CDR1 is MNHEY and CDR2 is SVGAGI. Here the CDR3 DNA reads TGTGCCAGCACCCGGAGGGGAGACACTGAAGCTTTCTTT. This codes for CASTRRGDTEAFF.